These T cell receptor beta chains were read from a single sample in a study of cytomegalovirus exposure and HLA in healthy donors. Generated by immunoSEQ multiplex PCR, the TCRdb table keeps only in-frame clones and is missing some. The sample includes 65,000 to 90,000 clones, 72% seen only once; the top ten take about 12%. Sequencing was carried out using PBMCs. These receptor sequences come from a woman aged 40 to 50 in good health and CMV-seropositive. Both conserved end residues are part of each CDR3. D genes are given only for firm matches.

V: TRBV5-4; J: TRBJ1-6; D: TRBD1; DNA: TGTGCCAGCAGCCGGGACAGGGGGTCTAATTCACCCCTCCACTTT; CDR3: CASSRDRGSNSPLHF
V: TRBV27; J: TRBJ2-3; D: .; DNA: TGTGCCAGCAGGGAGAGCACAGATACGCAGTATTTT; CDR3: CASRESTDTQYF
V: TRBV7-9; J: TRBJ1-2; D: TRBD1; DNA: TGTGCCAGCAGCTCCCTACAGGGGACGGATGGCTACACCTTC; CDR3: CASSSLQGTDGYTF
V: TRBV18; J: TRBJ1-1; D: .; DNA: TGTGCCAGCTCACCACAAATAGGAGTGAACACTGAAGCTTTCTTT; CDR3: CASSPQIGVNTEAFF
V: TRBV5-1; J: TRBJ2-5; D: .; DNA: TGCGCCAGCAGCCCTGGTTCTAGCGCGCAAGAGACCCAGTACTTC; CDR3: CASSPGSSAQETQYF
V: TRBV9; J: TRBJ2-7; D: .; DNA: TGTGCCAGCAGCGCGGGTTCCACAGGGAGAGAGTACTTC; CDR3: CASSAGSTGREYF
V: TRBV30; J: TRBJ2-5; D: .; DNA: TGTGCCTGGATTCTGGAGCGGACTGGGACCCAGTACTTC; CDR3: CAWILERTGTQYF
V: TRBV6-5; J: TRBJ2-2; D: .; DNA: TGTGCCAGCCACAGGGCCGGGGAGCTGTTTTTT; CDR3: CASHRAGELFF
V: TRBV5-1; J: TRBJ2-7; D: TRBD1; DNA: TGCGCCAGCAGCTTGGATCCAGGGGGCTACGAGCAGTACTTC; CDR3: CASSLDPGGYEQYF
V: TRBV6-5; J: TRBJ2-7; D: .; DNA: TGTGCCAGCAGCCCTTGGACAGTTTCCTCCTACGAGCAGTACTTC; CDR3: CASSPWTVSSYEQYF